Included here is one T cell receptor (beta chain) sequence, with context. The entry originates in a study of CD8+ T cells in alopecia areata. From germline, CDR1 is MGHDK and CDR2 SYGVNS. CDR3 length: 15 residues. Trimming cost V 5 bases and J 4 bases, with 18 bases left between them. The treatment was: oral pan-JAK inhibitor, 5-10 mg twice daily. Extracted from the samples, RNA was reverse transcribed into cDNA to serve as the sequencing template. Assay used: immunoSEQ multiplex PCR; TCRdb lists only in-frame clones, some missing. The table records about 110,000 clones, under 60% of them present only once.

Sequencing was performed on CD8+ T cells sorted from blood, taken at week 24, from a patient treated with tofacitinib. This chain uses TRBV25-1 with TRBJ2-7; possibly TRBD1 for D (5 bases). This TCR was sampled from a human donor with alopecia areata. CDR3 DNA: TGTGCCAGCAGTTCTACGCTAGGGGATTTGTACGAGCAGTACTTC. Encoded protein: CASSSTLGDLYEQYF.